The 23 T cell receptor beta chains given below trace back to one sample, sequenced in a study of cytomegalovirus exposure and HLA in healthy donors. The study ran its PCR with 60 Vbeta and 13 Jbeta primers. Profiled with immunoSEQ multiplex PCR; TCRdb holds only in-frame clones, not every one. The repertoire consists of about 150,000 clones, with approximately 80% occurring once and the leading ten covering over 5%. Sequencing was carried out using PBMCs. These receptors originate from a woman aged 40 to 50 in good health and CMV-seropositive.

This chain uses TRBV4-2 with TRBJ1-2, with D perhaps matching TRBD1 (5 bases). Deletions cut 1 base from V and 7 bases from J, with 16 bases between. The CDR3 spans 15 residues. From germline, CDR1 is LGHNA and CDR2 YNFKEQ. The CDR3 DNA follows: TGTGCCAGCAGCCAAGGGCCGACAGAAACCGGTGGCTACACCTTC. Encoded protein: CASSQGPTETGGYTF.

This clone was seen a single time. The rearrangement joins TRBV5-1 to TRBJ2-7, with 7 positions matching TRBD1. CDR1 and CDR2 (germline): SGHRS, YFSETQ. V was pared by 0 bases and J by 9 bases, with 6 bases of the junction left unmatched. The CDR3 consists of 13 residues. The CDR3 sequence is CASSLGQGLAQYF. In DNA, the CDR3 is TGCGCCAGCAGCTTGGGACAGGGTCTGGCGCAGTACTTC. Based on the CDR3 plus reference TRBV5-1 and TRBJ2-7, the full variable domain is KAGVTQTPRYLIKTRGQQVTLSCSPISGHRSVSWYQQTPGQGLQFLFEYFSETQRNKGNFPGRFSGRQFSNSRSEMNVSTLELGDSALYLCASSLGQGLAQYFGPGTRLTVT.

This clone was detected only once. This sequence joins TRBV6-6 and TRBJ2-3; 12 bases match TRBD2. CDR3 size: 16 residues. In germline, CDR1 is MNHNY, CDR2 SVGAGI (reference sequence). V lost 5 bases, J lost 6 bases, and 9 bases stayed unmatched. CDR3 sequence (DNA): TGTGCCAGCAGTACACTAGCGGGAGGAAGACGGGATACGCAGTATTTT. Translating it yields CASSTLAGGRRDTQYF.

This chain connects TRBV27 to TRBJ2-3, with D maybe TRBD2 (6 bases). V shed 0 bases and J shed 6 bases, with 7 bases lying between them. CDR1 MNHEY and CDR2 SMNVEV come from the germline V gene (reference sequence). The CDR3 covers 13 residues. CDR3 residues: CASSLSREDTQYF. DNA for the CDR3: TGTGCCAGCAGTTTATCCCGGGAGGATACGCAGTATTTT.

The sample holds one count of this clone. This chain uses TRBV9 with TRBJ2-2; D not certain. Per the germline V gene, CDR1 is SGDLS and CDR2 is YYNGEE. The V end lost 1 base, the J end lost 7 bases, and 11 bases lay between the germline ends. The CDR3 length is 14 residues. In DNA, the CDR3 is TGTGCCAGCAGCGTAATCGGGTCGGGCGGGGAGCTGTTTTTT. This encodes CASSVIGSGGELFF.

The genes are TRBV29-1 and TRBJ1-2; D unclear. There are 10 residues in the CDR3. Trimming left V 6 bases short and J 8 bases short, with 10 bases between. Germline lookup yields CDR1 SQVTM and CDR2 ANQGSEA. CDR3 coding DNA: TGCAGCGTCACTAATGGGGGCTACACCTTC. As protein: CSVTNGGYTF.

This clone has a single count. The chain recombines TRBV30 with TRBJ2-7; D call uncertain. V shed 0 bases and J shed 2 bases, with 11 bases lying between them. This CDR3 has 14 amino acids. Looked up from germline, CDR1 is GTSNPN and CDR2 is SVGIG (reference sequence). CDR3 sequence: CAWSVRAFPYEQYF. DNA of the CDR3: TGTGCCTGGAGTGTAAGAGCGTTCCCCTACGAGCAGTACTTC.

The rearrangement uses TRBV19 and TRBJ2-2; a possible D gene is TRBD2 (6 bases). V was cut by 9 bases and J by 6 bases, with 8 bases left in between. The germline CDR1 and CDR2 sequences are LNHDA and SQIVND (reference sequence). The CDR3 is 11 amino acids. Written as DNA, the CDR3 is TGTGCCAGCCGCGGGGCCGGGGAGCTGTTTTTT. Translated, it gives CASRGAGELFF.

V gene TRBV5-6 combines with J gene TRBJ2-4, with 7 bases lining up with TRBD1. Germline CDR1 and CDR2: SGHDT and YYEEEE. J lost 1 base, V lost 4 bases, and 5 bases had no gene match. The CDR3 runs to 15 residues. CDR3 sequence (DNA): TGTGCCAGCAGCCCACAGGGGAACGCCAAAAACATTCAGTACTTC. Translation gives CASSPQGNAKNIQYF.

This sequence joins TRBV5-5 and TRBJ2-1, with 8 bases identical to TRBD2. The V gene end was trimmed by 4 bases and the J gene end by 10 bases; junction bases not matched to a gene: 4. The CDR3 has 12 amino acids. Germline V lookup: CDR1 SGHKS, CDR2 YYEKEE (reference sequence). DNA for the CDR3: TGTGCCAGCAGCCCTAGCGGGTTGGAGCAGTTCTTC. This sequence encodes CASSPSGLEQFF.

CDR3 residues: CASTKNQQNTEAFF. The CDR3 DNA reads as TGTGCCAGCACCAAAAACCAACAGAACACTGAAGCTTTCTTT. The rearrangement joins TRBV9 to TRBJ1-1, with D unclear. CDR1 and CDR2 (germline): SGDLS, YYNGEE. V was cut by 6 bases and J by 1 base, with 13 bases left in between. The CDR3 is 14 amino acids.

The chain's CDR3 is CASSLGGQAYEQYF. CDR3 in DNA: TGTGCCAGCAGCTTAGGGGGACAGGCCTACGAGCAGTACTTC. The chain uses TRBV13 and TRBJ2-7; 8 bases align to TRBD1. V lost 0 bases, J lost 2 bases, and 0 bases stayed unmatched. In germline, CDR1 is PRHDT, CDR2 FYEKMQ (reference sequence). The CDR3 is 14 amino acids.

This chain links TRBV28 with TRBJ1-2; D call uncertain. CDR1 and CDR2 from the germline V gene are MDHEN and SYDVKM. This CDR3 region has 15 residues. V shed 5 bases and J shed 5 bases, with 18 bases lying between them. For the CDR3, the DNA is TGTGCCAGCAGTAAATTGGGCCTAGCGGGATATGGCTACACCTTC. Translating gives CASSKLGLAGYGYTF.

Concerning this clone itself: This clone may be a read error of a much larger clone one base away. V gene TRBV7-2 combines with J gene TRBJ2-1; TRBD2 agrees at 12 bases. CDR3 length: 15 residues. Trimming removed 6 bases from V and 0 bases from J; junction bases left unmatched: 0. Germline-derived CDR1 and CDR2 are SGHTA and FQGNSA. CDR3 amino acids: CASRTSGSSYNEQFF. The CDR3 nucleotides read TGTGCCAGCAGGACTAGCGGGAGCTCCTACAATGAGCAGTTCTTC.

A note on this clone: A junction boundary mismatches the germline segment, possibly from a read error. This chain joins TRBV27 and TRBJ1-5, with D perhaps TRBD1 (6 bases). CDR1 and CDR2 from the germline V gene are MNHEY and SMNVEV (reference sequence). The CDR3 is 15 amino acids. The DNA of the CDR3 is TGTGCCAGCAACACAGGACAGTCGGCCAATGAGCCCCAGCATTTT. Encoded protein: CASNTGQSANEPQHF.

V gene TRBV23-1 combines with J gene TRBJ2-3; 7 bases agree with TRBD2. TRBV23-1 falls under the ORF class, with uncertain function. The CDR3 is 16 residues long. The V gene end was trimmed by 2 bases and the J gene end by 4 bases; junction bases not matched to a gene: 9. As DNA, the CDR3 is TGCGCCAGCAGTCAAAAACGTGCGGGAGTCCCAGATACGCAGTATTTT. Translated, it gives CASSQKRAGVPDTQYF.

This clone was seen a handful of times. The chain combines TRBV11-2 with TRBJ2-7; a weak D match, TRBD1 (6 bases). The CDR3 contains 14 residues. The V end lost 1 base, the J end lost 1 base, and 8 bases lay between the germline ends. CDR1 and CDR2 (germline): SGHAT, FQNNGV. The CDR3 is CASSLVQGSYEQYF. The CDR3 coding sequence is TGTGCCAGCAGCTTAGTGCAGGGGTCCTACGAGCAGTACTTC.

The V gene is TRBV7-9, the J gene TRBJ2-7, with a possible D match to TRBD2 (6 bases). The CDR3 spans 15 residues. V lost 2 bases and J lost 4, with 15 bases in between. The germline gives CDR1 SEHNR, CDR2 FQNEAQ (reference sequence). The CDR3 sequence: CASSLRGSPFYEQYF. The CDR3 nucleotides are TGTGCCAGCAGCTTACGGGGGAGTCCTTTTTACGAGCAGTACTTC.

The chain couples TRBV5-1 to TRBJ1-3; tentatively, D is TRBD1 (5 bases). The CDR3 is 15 amino acids. From germline, CDR1 is SGHRS and CDR2 YFSETQ. V lost 5 bases to trimming and J lost 0 bases, with 12 bases between them. The CDR3 reads CASSYDSRSGNTIYF. The CDR3 DNA follows: TGCGCCAGCAGTTACGACAGCCGCTCTGGAAACACCATATATTTT.

The rearrangement links TRBV5-4 to TRBJ2-1; 12 bases are shared with TRBD1. The CDR3 is 15 amino acids. Germline CDR1 reads SGHNT; CDR2 reads YYREEE (reference sequence). V lost 4 bases and J lost 6; bases outside the gene matches: 5. The CDR3 loop reads CASSRGQGAGNEQFF. The CDR3 DNA reads as TGTGCCAGCAGCAGGGGACAGGGGGCGGGCAATGAGCAGTTCTTC.

This chain connects TRBV6-1 to TRBJ1-1, with D perhaps matching TRBD1 (6 bases). The CDR3 extends over 14 amino acids. V lost 1 base, J lost 4 bases, and 10 bases lay in between. Germline loops: CDR1 MNHNS, CDR2 SASEGT. CDR3 protein: CASSEEGVITEAFF. The CDR3 DNA reads as TGTGCCAGCAGTGAAGAGGGGGTAATCACTGAAGCTTTCTTT.

The chain combines TRBV10-3 with TRBJ2-3; TRBD2 aligns across 8 bases. Per germline, CDR1 ENHRY and CDR2 SYGVKD. CDR3 size: 15 residues. With V trimmed by 10 bases and J by 3 bases, 12 bases remained unmatched. The CDR3 region has the DNA TGTGCCACAAAGCGGGGGAGCGGCGGAACAGATACGCAGTATTTT. Translation gives CATKRGSGGTDTQYF.

The CDR3 DNA reads TGTGCCAGCAGCCCTGGGACTAGCGGGAGGGCCGGTAATGAGCAGTTCTTC. Its protein is CASSPGTSGRAGNEQFF. This sequence joins TRBV9 and TRBJ2-1; 16 bases are a match to TRBD2. CDR1 SGDLS and CDR2 YYNGEE come from the germline V gene. With V trimmed by 4 bases and J by 7 bases, 8 bases remained unmatched. This CDR3 contains 17 residues.